This T cell receptor (beta chain) derives from a study of T-cell memory formation after mild COVID-19. Across the study: Each donor largely had its own TCR clusters.

A single record per CDR3 protein comes from TCRdb applying MiXCR to the 5' RACE reads. This table holds some 110,000 distinct CDR3 sequences, about a sixth found once. This clonotype has only a few counts. The sequencing input was PBMCs or a T cell subset sorted from them (not recorded which). The TCR was taken from an adult woman who had mild COVID-19 (a few samples of this study predate the infection). Cell type and time point are not known.

The CDR3 sequence: CASSQGVLAGYYEQYF. The CDR3, as DNA: TGCGCCAGCAGCCAAGGTGTATTAGCGGGGTACTACGAGCAGTACTTC. This chain uses TRBV4-3 with TRBJ2-7, with 8 bases fitting TRBD2. Germline V gene sequence: CDR1 LGHNA, CDR2 YSLEER. This CDR3 comprises 16 residues. Germline trimming cut 1 base from V and 3 bases from J; bases unmatched to any gene: 8.